These 16 T cell receptor beta chains were sequenced from one sample in a study of blood T cell repertoires in COVID-19. Clones were read by immunoSEQ multiplex PCR, and TCRdb kept only the in-frame ones, dropping some. The sample has fewer than 300,000 clones, around four fifths seen once; the top ten hold around 6%. The sequenced sample consisted of peripheral blood. All receptors derive from a man older than 75 with acute or convalescent COVID-19.

J is TRBJ1-2 and V is TRBV30, with 7 bases identical to TRBD1. J was trimmed by 2 bases and V by 4 bases; bases with no gene match: 4. CDR1 and CDR2 (germline): GTSNPN, SVGIG (reference sequence). The CDR3 is 13 residues long. The CDR3 sequence: CAWMGTANYGYTF. CDR3 DNA sequence: TGTGCCTGGATGGGGACAGCCAACTATGGCTACACCTTC.

In its sample, this clone was seen a few times. The chain joins TRBV19 to TRBJ2-7; tentatively, D is TRBD1 (8 bases). The CDR3 runs to 16 residues. The V and J ends lost 4 bases and 2 bases respectively, with 18 bases between them. The V gene's germline CDR1 is LNHDA and CDR2 SQIVND (reference sequence). The CDR3 DNA reads TGTGCCAGTAGTAAGTTTGGACAGGGAGGGGCCTACGAGCAGTACTTC. This codes for CASSKFGQGGAYEQYF.

This sequence joins TRBV5-1 and TRBJ2-2; TRBD1 matches 11 bases. From germline, CDR1 is SGHRS and CDR2 YFSETQ. Trimming removed 2 bases from V and 6 bases from J; junction bases left unmatched: 3. The CDR3 contains 15 residues. The CDR3 nucleotides read TGCGCCAGCAGCTTTGGACAGGGGGCTTCCGGGGAGCTGTTTTTT. This codes for CASSFGQGASGELFF. Full variable domain (remainder filled in from reference TRBV5-1 and TRBJ2-2): KAGVTQTPRYLIKTRGQQVTLSCSPISGHRSVSWYQQTPGQGLQFLFEYFSETQRNKGNFPGRFSGRQFSNSRSEMNVSTLELGDSALYLCASSFGQGASGELFFGEGSRLTVL.

This chain connects TRBV25-1 to TRBJ2-5; D ambiguous. The V gene's germline CDR1 is MGHDK and CDR2 SYGVNS. The CDR3 is made up of 14 amino acids. V shed 0 bases and J shed 5 bases, with 10 bases lying between them. CDR3 nucleotides: TGTGCCAGCAGTGAATATCGAGGTGGGGAGACCCAGTACTTC. It encodes CASSEYRGGETQYF.

The rearrangement uses TRBV27 and TRBJ2-5; 13 bases align to TRBD2. Germline V CDR1 and CDR2: MNHEY, SMNVEV (reference sequence). The CDR3 contains 15 residues. The V segment lost 6 bases and the J segment 4 bases; nucleotides outside the gene matches: 5. CDR3 DNA sequence: TGTGCCAGCAGACTACTAGCGGGGGGGCTAGAGACCCAGTACTTC. Amino acids: CASRLLAGGLETQYF.

The chain employs TRBV7-9 and TRBJ1-5; D may be TRBD1 (6 bases). CDR3 length: 15 amino acids. V lost 5 bases to trimming and J lost 3 bases, with 14 bases between them. CDR1 is SEHNR, CDR2 FQNEAQ, per germline (reference sequence). DNA for the CDR3: TGTGCCAGCAGCGGTGTGGGACAACACAATCAGCCCCAGCATTTT. Residues: CASSGVGQHNQPQHF.

The chain employs TRBV9 and TRBJ2-3; possibly TRBD2 for D (7 bases). Between the trimmed V and J ends, which lost 4 bases and 6 bases, there was a span of 21 bases. Germline CDR1 reads SGDLS; CDR2 reads YYNGEE. The CDR3 contains 16 residues. In DNA, the CDR3 is TGTGCCAGCAGCTCCCGAGCTCGGGGGGCCCCGGATACGCAGTATTTT. It codes for CASSSRARGAPDTQYF.

The chain joins TRBV19 to TRBJ1-1; D is unclear. The CDR3 totals 13 residues. V lost 3 bases and J lost 4, with 9 bases in between. CDR1 and CDR2 from the germline V gene are LNHDA and SQIVND (reference sequence). This CDR3 reads CASSMGGITEAFF. The CDR3 bases are TGTGCCAGTAGTATGGGAGGGATCACTGAAGCTTTCTTT.

The genes are TRBV11-2 and TRBJ2-5; D not resolved. This CDR3 spans 14 amino acids. V was trimmed by 5 bases and J by 1 base, leaving 11 bases between them. Per the germline V gene, CDR1 is SGHAT and CDR2 is FQNNGV. CDR3 protein: CASSPGQAQETQYF. The CDR3 nucleotides are TGTGCCAGCAGCCCTGGGCAGGCCCAAGAGACCCAGTACTTC.

This rearrangement joins TRBV11-2 to TRBJ2-2; TRBD2 agrees at 7 bases. The CDR3 has 15 residues. Trimming at V came to 2 bases and at J to 4 bases, leaving 4 bases not matched to a gene. The germline V gene has CDR1 SGHAT and CDR2 FQNNGV. CDR3 sequence reads: CASSLQRGSTGELFF. For the CDR3, the DNA is TGTGCCAGCAGCTTACAGCGGGGATCCACCGGGGAGCTGTTTTTT.

This clone has only one observation. V is TRBV19 and J is TRBJ2-5, with D perhaps TRBD1 (7 bases). V lost 3 bases and J 7 bases, leaving 12 bases between the germline ends. CDR3 length: 13 amino acids. The germline CDR1 and CDR2 sequences are LNHDA and SQIVND (reference sequence). DNA for the CDR3: TGTGCCAGTAGTATTGGCCAGGGGGGGACCCAGTACTTC. Translated: CASSIGQGGTQYF.

This rearrangement joins TRBV5-1 to TRBJ1-2, with TRBD1 as a possible D gene (6 bases). The germline gives CDR1 SGHRS, CDR2 YFSETQ. The length of the CDR3 is 14 residues. Trimming took 7 bases from V and 3 from J, leaving 16 bases between them. CDR3 amino acids: CASSRTARDYGYTF. The CDR3 DNA sequence: TGCGCCAGCTCTCGGACAGCCCGTGACTATGGCTACACCTTC.

The rearrangement links TRBV2 to TRBJ2-5; TRBD1 is a possible D gene (5 bases). V shed 4 bases and J shed 1 base, with 13 bases lying between them. The germline V gene has CDR1 SNHLY and CDR2 FYNNEI. The CDR3 contains 15 residues. The CDR3 sequence is CASSVFGAIQETQYF. The CDR3 DNA reads as TGTGCCAGCAGTGTGTTTGGGGCGATCCAAGAGACCCAGTACTTC.

This clone was picked up one time. The CDR3 nucleotides read TGTGCCAGCAGTTTATGGGCGGGCCCGCCAGGCGAGCAGTACTTC. This sequence encodes CASSLWAGPPGEQYF. The V call is TRBV28, the J call TRBJ2-7, with D possibly TRBD2 on 5 matching bases. Between the trimmed V and J ends, which lost 0 bases and 6 bases, there was a span of 15 bases. The CDR3 spans 15 residues. Germline V gene lookup returns CDR1 MDHEN and CDR2 SYDVKM.

V usage is TRBV5-6 and J usage is TRBJ2-1, with 10 bases that match TRBD2. The trim removed 3 bases at V and 4 bases at J, leaving 4 bases unmatched. This CDR3 contains 15 residues. Germline loops: CDR1 SGHDT, CDR2 YYEEEE. This chain's CDR3 is CASSYQRGGYNEQFF. CDR3 DNA sequence: TGTGCCAGCAGCTACCAGCGGGGGGGGTACAATGAGCAGTTCTTC.

The V gene is TRBV10-3, the J gene TRBJ1-6; weak D call: TRBD1 (6 bases). Trimming left V 0 bases short and J 9 bases short, with 6 bases between. Germline CDR1 reads ENHRY; CDR2 reads SYGVKD. The CDR3 loop spans 13 amino acids. The DNA for the CDR3 is TGTGCCATCAGTGAGTCAGGGGGTTCACCCCTCCACTTT. Its translation: CAISESGGSPLHF.